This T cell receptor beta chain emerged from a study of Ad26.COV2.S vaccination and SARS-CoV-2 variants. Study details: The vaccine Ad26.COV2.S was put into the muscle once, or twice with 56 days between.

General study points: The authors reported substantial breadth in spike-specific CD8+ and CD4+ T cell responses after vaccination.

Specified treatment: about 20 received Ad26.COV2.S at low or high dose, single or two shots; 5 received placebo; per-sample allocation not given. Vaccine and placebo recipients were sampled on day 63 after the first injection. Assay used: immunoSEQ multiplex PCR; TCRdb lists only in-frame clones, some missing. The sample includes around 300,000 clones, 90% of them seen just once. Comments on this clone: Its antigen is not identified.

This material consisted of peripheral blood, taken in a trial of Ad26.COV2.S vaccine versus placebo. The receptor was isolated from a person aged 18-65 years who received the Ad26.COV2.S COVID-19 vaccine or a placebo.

The CDR3 loop reads CASSGIQGAGEQYF. CDR3 DNA: TGCGCCAGCAGCGGAATTCAGGGGGCTGGCGAGCAGTACTTC. The genes are TRBV5-1 and TRBJ2-7, with 8 bases identical to TRBD1. CDR1 and CDR2 from the germline V gene are SGHRS and YFSETQ. The CDR3 has 14 residues. Trimming at V came to 4 bases and at J to 6 bases, leaving 9 bases not matched to a gene.